These T cell receptor beta chains were read from a single sample in a study of cytomegalovirus exposure and HLA in healthy donors. TCRdb's copy holds only in-frame clones and misses some; the assay was immunoSEQ multiplex PCR. Of 65,000 to 100,000 clones in the sample, roughly 77% were seen once. Sequencing was performed on PBMCs. The receptors stem from a woman aged 35 to 49 in good health and CMV-seropositive. The CDR3 runs from the conserved cysteine through the conserved F or W. The order of the fields is clone size, D gene, J gene, V gene, CDR3 DNA, CDR3 protein. The D gene is left open where the match is weak. Size values are once, few and many counts, or a class for expanded clones, and some rows have none.

clone size: NA
D gene: TRBD1
J gene: TRBJ2-4
V gene: TRBV18
CDR3 DNA: TGTGCCAGCTCACCAGGGACAGCAAAAAACATTCAGTACTTC
CDR3 protein: CASSPGTAKNIQYF

clone size: NA
D gene: TRBD2
J gene: TRBJ2-2
V gene: TRBV7-3
CDR3 DNA: TGTGCCAGCAACGATCCGGGACTAGCGGGAGGGCCGACCGGGGAGCTGTTTTTT
CDR3 protein: CASNDPGLAGGPTGELFF

clone size: NA
D gene: TRBD1
J gene: TRBJ1-1
V gene: TRBV19
CDR3 DNA: TGTGCCAGTACCGAACGACAGGGGGCGCGTACTGAAGCTTTCTTT
CDR3 protein: CASTERQGARTEAFF

clone size: NA
D gene: NA
J gene: TRBJ1-1
V gene: TRBV13
CDR3 DNA: TGTGCCAGCAGCCCACGGGTGTCTGAAGCTTTCTTT
CDR3 protein: CASSPRVSEAFF

clone size: few
D gene: TRBD2
J gene: TRBJ2-7
V gene: TRBV6-5
CDR3 DNA: TGTGCCAGCAGTTACTCGGGGACTAGCCTTGAGCAGTACTTC
CDR3 protein: CASSYSGTSLEQYF

clone size: NA
D gene: NA
J gene: TRBJ1-1
V gene: TRBV5-1
CDR3 DNA: TGCGCCAGCAGCTCCCAGGGAAGGGAATTTAACACTGAAGCTTTCTTT
CDR3 protein: CASSSQGREFNTEAFF

clone size: NA
D gene: TRBD1
J gene: TRBJ1-5
V gene: TRBV19
CDR3 DNA: TGTGCCAGTAGTGTGGGACAGTCCCCAAATCAGCCCCAGCATTTT
CDR3 protein: CASSVGQSPNQPQHF

clone size: NA
D gene: NA
J gene: TRBJ2-1
V gene: TRBV7-6
CDR3 DNA: TGTGCCAGCAGCTCACCGACAGCCGGCAATGAGCAGTTCTTC
CDR3 protein: CASSSPTAGNEQFF

clone size: NA
D gene: NA
J gene: TRBJ2-3
V gene: TRBV7-3
CDR3 DNA: TGTGCCAGCAGCCAGGGGCGATCAGATACGCAGTATTTT
CDR3 protein: CASSQGRSDTQYF

clone size: NA
D gene: TRBD2
J gene: TRBJ2-3
V gene: TRBV27
CDR3 DNA: TGTGCCAGCAGTCCGCCCTCAGGACTAGCGGGGGGCACAGATACGCAGTATTTT
CDR3 protein: CASSPPSGLAGGTDTQYF

clone size: NA
D gene: TRBD1
J gene: TRBJ1-5
V gene: TRBV7-9
CDR3 DNA: TGTGCCAGCAGCTTAGTCGGACAGGGGCCCAATCAGCCCCAGCATTTT
CDR3 protein: CASSLVGQGPNQPQHF

clone size: NA
D gene: TRBD1
J gene: TRBJ1-6
V gene: TRBV7-9
CDR3 DNA: TGTGCCAGCAGTTCATCAGGGGGCTTCGATAATTCACCCCTCCACTTT
CDR3 protein: CASSSSGGFDNSPLHF

clone size: once
D gene: NA
J gene: TRBJ1-2
V gene: TRBV7-8
CDR3 DNA: TGTGCCAGCAGCCCGAAGACAGCTACCTATGGCTACACCTTC
CDR3 protein: CASSPKTATYGYTF

clone size: NA
D gene: TRBD1
J gene: TRBJ2-3
V gene: TRBV4-1
CDR3 DNA: TGCGCCAGCAGCCAAGATCGAGGGGGCGTAGCAGATACGCAGTATTTT
CDR3 protein: CASSQDRGGVADTQYF

clone size: NA
D gene: TRBD1
J gene: TRBJ2-7
V gene: TRBV28
CDR3 DNA: TGTGCCAGCAGTTTACCAGGGGGCTACGAGCAGTACTTC
CDR3 protein: CASSLPGGYEQYF

clone size: NA
D gene: NA
J gene: TRBJ1-1
V gene: TRBV6-5
CDR3 DNA: TGTGCCAGTGTGTCCAGGACCGTAAGAGGGACTGAAGCTTTCTTT
CDR3 protein: CASVSRTVRGTEAFF

clone size: few
D gene: NA
J gene: TRBJ2-7
V gene: TRBV27
CDR3 DNA: TGTGCCAGCAGTTTAGGCGGGAACGAGCAGTACTTC
CDR3 protein: CASSLGGNEQYF

clone size: NA
D gene: NA
J gene: TRBJ2-6
V gene: TRBV18
CDR3 DNA: TGTGCCAGCTCGCAGGCAGGGGTTAATTCTGGGGCCAACGTCCTGACTTTC
CDR3 protein: CASSQAGVNSGANVLTF

clone size: NA
D gene: NA
J gene: TRBJ2-7
V gene: TRBV11-2
CDR3 DNA: TGTGCCAGCAGCTTAGTCCGGTTTGGCTACGAGCAGTACTTC
CDR3 protein: CASSLVRFGYEQYF

clone size: NA
D gene: TRBD1
J gene: TRBJ1-5
V gene: TRBV6-1
CDR3 DNA: TGTGCCAGCAGTTCCGGGACAGGGGCTCAGCCCCAGCATTTT
CDR3 protein: CASSSGTGAQPQHF

clone size: NA
D gene: TRBD1
J gene: TRBJ2-6
V gene: TRBV19
CDR3 DNA: TGTGCCAGTAGTATCACGACAGGGCTAAGCTCTGGGGCCAACGTCCTGACTTTC
CDR3 protein: CASSITTGLSSGANVLTF

clone size: NA
D gene: NA
J gene: TRBJ1-2
V gene: TRBV14
CDR3 DNA: TGTGCCAGCAGCCGATATACCATAGCCCACAGGGAAGGAGACTATGGCTACACCTTC
CDR3 protein: CASSRYTIAHREGDYGYTF

clone size: NA
D gene: TRBD2
J gene: TRBJ2-1
V gene: TRBV19
CDR3 DNA: TGTGCCAGTAGTAGTAGCGGGAGTTCCTCCAATGAGCAGTTCTTC
CDR3 protein: CASSSSGSSSNEQFF

clone size: NA
D gene: TRBD1
J gene: TRBJ1-2
V gene: TRBV29-1
CDR3 DNA: TGCAGCGGGGGGACAGCTGGGTATGGCTACACCTTC
CDR3 protein: CSGGTAGYGYTF

clone size: NA
D gene: NA
J gene: TRBJ2-3
V gene: TRBV25-1
CDR3 DNA: TGTGCCAGCAGTGAATATGGACTCCATGGAGATACGCAGTATTTT
CDR3 protein: CASSEYGLHGDTQYF

clone size: NA
D gene: NA
J gene: TRBJ1-1
V gene: TRBV5-4
CDR3 DNA: TGTGCCAGCAGCTTGGGAGGGGGGGGCTGGAACACTGAAGCTTTCTTT
CDR3 protein: CASSLGGGGWNTEAFF

clone size: NA
D gene: TRBD2
J gene: TRBJ2-7
V gene: TRBV6-5
CDR3 DNA: TGTGCCAGCAGTACCCTAGCGGGAGTCGAGCAGTACTTC
CDR3 protein: CASSTLAGVEQYF

clone size: many
D gene: NA
J gene: TRBJ1-6
V gene: TRBV7-9
CDR3 DNA: TGTGCCAGCAGCCAACAGCAGGGGATTGCGGAATCACCCCTCCACTTT
CDR3 protein: CASSQQQGIAESPLHF

clone size: NA
D gene: NA
J gene: TRBJ1-6
V gene: TRBV10-3
CDR3 DNA: TGTGCCACGAAGGGGCAGGAGAATTCACCCCTCCACTTT
CDR3 protein: CATKGQENSPLHF

clone size: NA
D gene: TRBD1
J gene: TRBJ1-5
V gene: TRBV7-9
CDR3 DNA: TGTGCCAGCAGCGAGGGACAGGGTCATCAGCCCCAGCATTTT
CDR3 protein: CASSEGQGHQPQHF

clone size: NA
D gene: NA
J gene: TRBJ2-7
V gene: TRBV29-1
CDR3 DNA: TGCAGCGTTGTCGGTCGAGGGCCGTCCTACGAGCAGTACTTC
CDR3 protein: CSVVGRGPSYEQYF

clone size: NA
D gene: NA
J gene: TRBJ1-4
V gene: TRBV27
CDR3 DNA: TGTGCCAGCAGTTTAGTTCAGGAAAACGGCCGACTGTTTTTT
CDR3 protein: CASSLVQENGRLFF

clone size: NA
D gene: NA
J gene: TRBJ2-4
V gene: TRBV27
CDR3 DNA: TGTGCCAGCAGTTTATCCGGAGATGGCAAAAACATTCAGTACTTC
CDR3 protein: CASSLSGDGKNIQYF

clone size: few
D gene: NA
J gene: TRBJ1-1
V gene: TRBV18
CDR3 DNA: TGTGCCAGCTCACCAAGTTCAGGAAACACTGAAGCTTTCTTT
CDR3 protein: CASSPSSGNTEAFF

clone size: few
D gene: NA
J gene: TRBJ1-5
V gene: TRBV5-6
CDR3 DNA: TGTGCCAGCAGCCAGACAGGAATCAATCAGCCCCAGCATTTT
CDR3 protein: CASSQTGINQPQHF

clone size: NA
D gene: TRBD2
J gene: TRBJ2-7
V gene: TRBV27
CDR3 DNA: TGTGCCAGCCGACCAGCGGGGGGGTACGAGCAGTACTTC
CDR3 protein: CASRPAGGYEQYF

clone size: NA
D gene: TRBD1
J gene: TRBJ2-2
V gene: TRBV19
CDR3 DNA: TGTGCCAGTAATGACAGGGGCACCGGGGAGCTGTTTTTT
CDR3 protein: CASNDRGTGELFF

clone size: NA
D gene: TRBD1
J gene: TRBJ1-1
V gene: TRBV29-1
CDR3 DNA: TGCAGCGTAACCTCCGGGACAGGGGGCACTGAAGCTTTCTTT
CDR3 protein: CSVTSGTGGTEAFF

clone size: NA
D gene: NA
J gene: TRBJ1-3
V gene: TRBV27
CDR3 DNA: TGTGCCAGCAGGGACACGCCGGGAAACACCATATATTTT
CDR3 protein: CASRDTPGNTIYF

clone size: NA
D gene: NA
J gene: TRBJ2-2
V gene: TRBV19
CDR3 DNA: TGTGCCAGTAGTTTGGGACACCCCACCGGGGAGCTGTTTTTT
CDR3 protein: CASSLGHPTGELFF

clone size: NA
D gene: NA
J gene: TRBJ2-2
V gene: TRBV9
CDR3 DNA: TGTGCCAGCAGCCCCGGAGGCAGCCTTTCGACCGGGGAGCTGTTTTTT
CDR3 protein: CASSPGGSLSTGELFF

clone size: NA
D gene: NA
J gene: TRBJ2-7
V gene: TRBV19
CDR3 DNA: TGTGCCAGTAGTATCCAAGGACTGGGCTCCTACGAGCAGTACTTC
CDR3 protein: CASSIQGLGSYEQYF

clone size: NA
D gene: TRBD1
J gene: TRBJ1-5
V gene: TRBV7-2
CDR3 DNA: TGTGCCAGCAGCTTACGCCAGGGGGGCAATCAGCCCCAGCATTTT
CDR3 protein: CASSLRQGGNQPQHF

clone size: NA
D gene: NA
J gene: TRBJ1-2
V gene: TRBV7-9
CDR3 DNA: TGTGCCAGCAGCTCCTCCGTCCTCTCTTGGAGGGGCTACACCTTC
CDR3 protein: CASSSSVLSWRGYTF

clone size: once
D gene: TRBD1
J gene: TRBJ2-7
V gene: TRBV29-1
CDR3 DNA: TGCAGCGTTCAAAGGGGGACAGGGTCCTACGAGCAGTACTTC
CDR3 protein: CSVQRGTGSYEQYF

clone size: NA
D gene: TRBD1
J gene: TRBJ1-4
V gene: TRBV5-6
CDR3 DNA: TGTGCCAGCAGCGTATACAGGGGGCGCGGGGGAACTAATGAAAAACTGTTTTTT
CDR3 protein: CASSVYRGRGGTNEKLFF

clone size: NA
D gene: NA
J gene: TRBJ1-1
V gene: TRBV9
CDR3 DNA: TGTGCCAGCAGCGGACACCAGGGCACTGAAGCTTTCTTT
CDR3 protein: CASSGHQGTEAFF

clone size: NA
D gene: NA
J gene: TRBJ1-4
V gene: TRBV4-3
CDR3 DNA: TGCGCCAGCAGTCGTGAACTTGCAACTAATGAAAAACTGTTTTTT
CDR3 protein: CASSRELATNEKLFF

clone size: NA
D gene: TRBD1
J gene: TRBJ1-1
V gene: TRBV5-1
CDR3 DNA: TGCGCCAGCAGCTTGGAGGGACAGGGGGCTGAAGCTTTCTTT
CDR3 protein: CASSLEGQGAEAFF

clone size: NA
D gene: NA
J gene: TRBJ1-1
V gene: TRBV7-9
CDR3 DNA: TGTGCCAGCACCCAGGGAGGGGGGAACACTGAAGCTTTCTTT
CDR3 protein: CASTQGGGNTEAFF

clone size: NA
D gene: NA
J gene: TRBJ1-5
V gene: TRBV2
CDR3 DNA: TGTGCCAGCAGTGCTGCAGGTTATCAGCCCCAGCATTTT
CDR3 protein: CASSAAGYQPQHF

clone size: NA
D gene: TRBD2
J gene: TRBJ2-5
V gene: TRBV7-2
CDR3 DNA: TGTGCCAGCAGCTTGTTCCTAGCGGGGGCAATCCAAGAGACCCAGTACTTC
CDR3 protein: CASSLFLAGAIQETQYF